Following are 8 T cell receptor beta chains from one sample sequenced in a study of CD8+ T cells in alopecia areata. RNA, once extracted, was reverse transcribed into cDNA for use as the sequencing template. Some clones are missing from TCRdb's copy, which holds only in-frame ones; the method was immunoSEQ multiplex PCR. Of 150,000 to 250,000 clones listed, 45% to 65% are singletons. Treatment noted: oral pan-JAK inhibitor, 5-10 mg twice daily. Sequenced here: CD4+ T cells sorted from blood, sampled at week 4, from a patient treated with tofacitinib. The receptors come from a human donor with alopecia areata.

This chain links TRBV20-1 with TRBJ1-1; no firm D call. Trimming cost V 1 base and J 3 bases, with 3 bases left between them. Germline CDR1 is DFQATT and CDR2 is SNEGSKA (reference sequence). The CDR3 is 11 amino acids. Here the CDR3 DNA reads TGCAGTGCTAGAGGGGACACTGAAGCTTTCTTT. Its translation: CSARGDTEAFF.

This clone was seen a handful of times. The chain links TRBV30 to TRBJ2-7, with D possibly being TRBD1 (6 bases). The CDR3 consists of 14 residues. Trimming took 1 base from V and 2 from J, leaving 12 bases between them. Germline CDR1 GTSNPN, CDR2 SVGIG (reference sequence). In nucleotides, the CDR3 is TGTGCCTGGAGTGGGGGACAAAACCCCTACGAGCAGTACTTC. Translating it yields CAWSGGQNPYEQYF.

The chain combines TRBV28 with TRBJ2-7, with D possibly called TRBD1 or TRBD2 (6 bases each). CDR1 and CDR2 (germline): MDHEN, SYDVKM. The CDR3 spans 18 residues. Trimming cost V 6 bases and J 2 bases, with 26 bases left between them. CDR3 in amino acids: CASRLRATGRGVTYEQYF. In DNA, the CDR3 is TGTGCCAGCAGATTAAGGGCCACAGGTAGGGGGGTAACCTACGAGCAGTACTTC.

This clone came up a few times. This rearrangement joins TRBV7-3 to TRBJ2-1, with 7 bases matching TRBD2. The CDR3 is 15 amino acids. Germline assignment: CDR1 SGHTA and CDR2 FQGTGA. After removal of 0 bases from V and 7 bases from J, the junction contained 6 bases not matched to a gene. CDR3 sequence reads: CASSLTAGLGNEQFF. The CDR3 bases are TGTGCCAGCAGCTTAACAGCGGGACTTGGAAATGAGCAGTTCTTC.

The chain joins TRBV11-1 to TRBJ2-5; 9 nucleotides line up with TRBD1. V shed 5 bases and J 3 bases; nucleotides not matched to a gene: 4. This CDR3 is built from 14 residues. Germline-derived CDR1 and CDR2 are SGHAT and FQDESV (reference sequence). Here the CDR3 reads CASSLWTGEETQYF. The CDR3, as DNA: TGTGCCAGCAGCCTTTGGACAGGGGAAGAGACCCAGTACTTC.

The genes are TRBV25-1 and TRBJ2-1, with D tentatively TRBD1 (6 bases). The CDR3 length is 14 residues. V was shortened by 5 bases and J by 4 bases, with 12 bases between the two germline ends. CDR1 and CDR2 (germline): MGHDK, SYGVNS. The CDR3 protein is CASSMDRRYNEQFF. In DNA form, the CDR3 reads TGTGCCAGCAGTATGGACAGAAGGTACAATGAGCAGTTCTTC.

The chain combines TRBV2 with TRBJ1-2; TRBD1 aligns across 7 bases. The CDR3 is 17 residues long. Germline lookup yields CDR1 SNHLY and CDR2 FYNNEI. With V trimmed by 1 base and J by 1 base, 9 bases remained unmatched. The CDR3 nucleotides read TGTGCCAGCAGTGAAGTAGGGGGACAGAGCATTAACTATGGCTACACCTTC. It codes for CASSEVGGQSINYGYTF.

This clone was detected a few times. V is TRBV30 and J is TRBJ1-5; no definite D call. Germline loops: CDR1 GTSNPN, CDR2 SVGIG (reference sequence). This CDR3 is 13 amino acids long. Trimming removed 1 base at V and 8 bases at J, with 12 bases between. As DNA, the CDR3 is TGTGCCTGGAGTGGATCCCCGGCGGAGCCCCAGCATTTT. Amino acids: CAWSGSPAEPQHF. The whole variable domain, remainder taken from reference TRBV30 and TRBJ1-5, is SQTIHQWPATLVQPVGSPLSLECTVEGTSNPNLYWYRQAAGRGLQLLFYSVGIGQISSEVPQNLSASRPQDRQFILSSKKLLLSDSGFYLCAWSGSPAEPQHFGDGTRLSIL.